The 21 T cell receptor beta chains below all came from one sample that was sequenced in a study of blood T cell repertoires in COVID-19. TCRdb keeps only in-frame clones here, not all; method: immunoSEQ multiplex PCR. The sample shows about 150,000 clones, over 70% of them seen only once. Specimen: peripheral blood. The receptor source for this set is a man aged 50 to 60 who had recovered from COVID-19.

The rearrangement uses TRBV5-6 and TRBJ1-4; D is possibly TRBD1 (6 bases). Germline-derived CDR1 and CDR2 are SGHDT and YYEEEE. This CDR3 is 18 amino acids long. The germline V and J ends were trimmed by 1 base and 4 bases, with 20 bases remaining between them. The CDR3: CASSLSLEGGRLNEKLFF. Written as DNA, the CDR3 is TGTGCCAGCAGCTTGTCTTTGGAAGGGGGACGCCTTAATGAAAAACTGTTTTTT.

Here the CDR3 DNA reads TGTGCCAGTAGTAGGGGCTCAGGGGGCGCTTACTACGAGCAGTACTTC. Translated, it gives CASSRGSGGAYYEQYF. The chain employs TRBV19 and TRBJ2-7; 8 bases fit TRBD1. CDR3 size: 16 residues. The germline V gene has CDR1 LNHDA and CDR2 SQIVND (reference sequence). The V segment lost 4 bases and the J segment 3 bases; nucleotides outside the gene matches: 11.

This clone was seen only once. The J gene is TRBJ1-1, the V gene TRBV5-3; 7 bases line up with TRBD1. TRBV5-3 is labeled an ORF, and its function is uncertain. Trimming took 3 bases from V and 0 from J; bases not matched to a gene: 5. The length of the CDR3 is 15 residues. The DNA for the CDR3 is TGTGCCAGAAGCTCGGACAGGACTATGAACACTGAAGCTTTCTTT. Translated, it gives CARSSDRTMNTEAFF.

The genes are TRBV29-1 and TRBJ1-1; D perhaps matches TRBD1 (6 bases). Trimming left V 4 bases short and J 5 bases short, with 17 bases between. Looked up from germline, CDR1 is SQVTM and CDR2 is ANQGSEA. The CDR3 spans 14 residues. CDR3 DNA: TGCAGCGTTGGACGAGGGGGGGCAGGAACTGAAGCTTTCTTT. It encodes CSVGRGGAGTEAFF.

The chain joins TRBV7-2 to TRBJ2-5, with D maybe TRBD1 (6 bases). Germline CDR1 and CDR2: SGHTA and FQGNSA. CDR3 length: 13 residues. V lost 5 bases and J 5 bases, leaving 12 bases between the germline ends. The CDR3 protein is CASSPQGRETQYF. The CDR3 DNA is TGTGCCAGCAGCCCACAGGGTCGGGAGACCCAGTACTTC.

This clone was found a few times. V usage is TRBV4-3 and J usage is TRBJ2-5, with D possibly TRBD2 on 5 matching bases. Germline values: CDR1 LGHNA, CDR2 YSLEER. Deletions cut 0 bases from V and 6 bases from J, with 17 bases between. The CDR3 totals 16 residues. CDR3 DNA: TGCGCCAGCAGCCAAGATACGTCCCGGACGGGAAAGACCCAGTACTTC. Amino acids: CASSQDTSRTGKTQYF.

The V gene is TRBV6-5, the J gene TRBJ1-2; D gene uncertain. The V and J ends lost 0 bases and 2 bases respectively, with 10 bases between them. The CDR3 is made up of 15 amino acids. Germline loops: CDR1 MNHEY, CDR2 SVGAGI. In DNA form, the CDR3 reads TGTGCCAGCAGTTACTCAGGCAGGTTAAACTATGGCTACACCTTC. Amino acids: CASSYSGRLNYGYTF.

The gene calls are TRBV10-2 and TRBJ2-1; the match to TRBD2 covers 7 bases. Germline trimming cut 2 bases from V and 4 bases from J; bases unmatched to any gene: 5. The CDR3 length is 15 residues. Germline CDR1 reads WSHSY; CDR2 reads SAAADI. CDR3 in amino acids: CASSEIQLAYNEQFF. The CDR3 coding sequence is TGCGCCAGCAGTGAGATCCAACTAGCGTACAATGAGCAGTTCTTC.

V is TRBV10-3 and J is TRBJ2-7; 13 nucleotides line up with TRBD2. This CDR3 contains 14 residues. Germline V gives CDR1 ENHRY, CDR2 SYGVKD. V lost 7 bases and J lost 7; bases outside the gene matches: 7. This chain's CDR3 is CAITKLAGGREQYF. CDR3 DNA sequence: TGTGCCATCACCAAACTAGCGGGGGGGCGAGAGCAGTACTTC.

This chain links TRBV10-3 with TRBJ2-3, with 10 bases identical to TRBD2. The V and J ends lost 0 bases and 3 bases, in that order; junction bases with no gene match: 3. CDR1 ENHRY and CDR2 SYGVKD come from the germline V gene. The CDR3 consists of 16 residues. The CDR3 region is CAISESKRGGTDTQYF. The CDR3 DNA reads TGTGCCATCAGTGAGTCGAAGCGGGGGGGGACAGATACGCAGTATTTT.

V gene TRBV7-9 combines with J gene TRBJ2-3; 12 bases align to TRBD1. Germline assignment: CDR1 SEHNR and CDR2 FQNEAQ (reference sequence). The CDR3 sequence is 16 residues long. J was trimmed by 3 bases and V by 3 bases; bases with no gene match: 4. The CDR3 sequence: CASSLGTGGGTDTQYF. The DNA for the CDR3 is TGTGCCAGCAGCTTGGGGACAGGGGGCGGGACAGATACGCAGTATTTT.

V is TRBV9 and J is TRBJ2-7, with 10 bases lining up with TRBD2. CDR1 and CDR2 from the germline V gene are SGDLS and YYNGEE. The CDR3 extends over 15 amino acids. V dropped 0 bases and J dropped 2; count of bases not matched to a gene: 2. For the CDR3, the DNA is TGTGCCAGCAGCGTAGGTCTAGCGGGGGCCTACGAGCAGTACTTC. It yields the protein CASSVGLAGAYEQYF.

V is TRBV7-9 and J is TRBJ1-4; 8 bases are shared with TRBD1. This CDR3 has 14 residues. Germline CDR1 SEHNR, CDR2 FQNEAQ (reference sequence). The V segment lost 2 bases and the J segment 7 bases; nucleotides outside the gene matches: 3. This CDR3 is CASSLNGQGEKLFF. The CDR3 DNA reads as TGTGCCAGCAGCTTAAATGGACAGGGTGAAAAACTGTTTTTT. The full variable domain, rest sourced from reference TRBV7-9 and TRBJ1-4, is DTGVSQNPRHKITKRGQNVTFRCDPISEHNRLYWYRQTLGQGPEFLTYFQNEAQLEKSRLLSDRFSAERPKGSFSTLEIQRTEQGDSAMYLCASSLNGQGEKLFFGSGTQLSVL.

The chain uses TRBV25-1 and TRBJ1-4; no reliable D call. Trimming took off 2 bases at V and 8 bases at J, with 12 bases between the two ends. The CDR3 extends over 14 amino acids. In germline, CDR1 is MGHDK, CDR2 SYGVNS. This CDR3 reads CASSEEGSGEKLFF. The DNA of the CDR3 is TGTGCCAGCAGTGAAGAGGGCTCCGGGGAAAAACTGTTTTTT. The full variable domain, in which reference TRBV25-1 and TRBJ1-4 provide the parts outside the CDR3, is EADIYQTPRYLVIGTGKKITLECSQTMGHDKMYWYQQDPGMELHLIHYSYGVNSTEKGDLSSESTVSRIRTEHFPLTLESARPSHTSQYLCASSEEGSGEKLFFGSGTQLSVL.

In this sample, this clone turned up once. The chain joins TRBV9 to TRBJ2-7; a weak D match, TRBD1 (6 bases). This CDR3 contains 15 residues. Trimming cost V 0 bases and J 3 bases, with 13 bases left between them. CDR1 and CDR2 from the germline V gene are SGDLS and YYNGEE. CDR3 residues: CASSVDAGVNYEQYF. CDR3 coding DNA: TGTGCCAGCAGCGTAGATGCAGGGGTTAACTACGAGCAGTACTTC.

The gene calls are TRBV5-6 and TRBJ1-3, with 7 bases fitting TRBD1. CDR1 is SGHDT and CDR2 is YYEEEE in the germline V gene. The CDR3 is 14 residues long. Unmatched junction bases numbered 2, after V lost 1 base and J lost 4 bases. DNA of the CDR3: TGTGCCAGCAGCTTGACAGGGGTCGGAAACACCATATATTTT. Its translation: CASSLTGVGNTIYF.

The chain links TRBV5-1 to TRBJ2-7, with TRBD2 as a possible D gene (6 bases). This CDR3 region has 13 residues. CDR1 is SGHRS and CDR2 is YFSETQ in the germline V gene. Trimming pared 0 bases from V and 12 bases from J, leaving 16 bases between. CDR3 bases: TGCGCCAGCAGCTTGGCTTGGGACGCGGGGTGGTACTTC. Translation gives CASSLAWDAGWYF. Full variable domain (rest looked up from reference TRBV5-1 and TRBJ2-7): KAGVTQTPRYLIKTRGQQVTLSCSPISGHRSVSWYQQTPGQGLQFLFEYFSETQRNKGNFPGRFSGRQFSNSRSEMNVSTLELGDSALYLCASSLAWDAGWYFGPGTRLTVT.

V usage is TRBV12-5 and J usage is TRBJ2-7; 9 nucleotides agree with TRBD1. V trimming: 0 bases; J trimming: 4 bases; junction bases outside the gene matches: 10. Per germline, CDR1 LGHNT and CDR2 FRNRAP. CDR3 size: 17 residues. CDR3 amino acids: CASGLVPGGQGVYEQYF. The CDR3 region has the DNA TGTGCTAGTGGTTTGGTCCCAGGGGGACAGGGAGTGTACGAGCAGTACTTC.

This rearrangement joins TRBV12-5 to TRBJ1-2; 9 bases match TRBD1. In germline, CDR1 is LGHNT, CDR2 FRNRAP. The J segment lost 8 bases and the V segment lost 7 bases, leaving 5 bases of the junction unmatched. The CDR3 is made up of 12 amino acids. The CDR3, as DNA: TGTGCTAGTGACCGGGACAGGGAAGGCTACACCTTC. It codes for CASDRDREGYTF. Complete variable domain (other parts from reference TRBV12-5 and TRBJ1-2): DARVTQTPRHKVTEMGQEVTMRCQPILGHNTVFWYRQTMMQGLELLAYFRNRAPLDDSGMPKDRFSAEMPDATLATLKIQPSEPRDSAVYFCASDRDREGYTFGSGTRLTVV.

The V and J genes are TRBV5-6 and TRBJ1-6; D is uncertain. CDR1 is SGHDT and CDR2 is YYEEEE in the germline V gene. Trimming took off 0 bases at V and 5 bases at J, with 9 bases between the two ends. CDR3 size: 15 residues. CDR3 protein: CASSLATADNSPLHF. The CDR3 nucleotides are TGTGCCAGCAGCTTGGCGACTGCTGATAATTCACCCCTCCACTTT.

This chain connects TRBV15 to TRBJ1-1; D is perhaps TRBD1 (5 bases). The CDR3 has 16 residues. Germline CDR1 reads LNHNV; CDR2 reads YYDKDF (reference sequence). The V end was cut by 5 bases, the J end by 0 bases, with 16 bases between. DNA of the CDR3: TGTGCCACCAGCGCTAGGGTCGGGGGGATGAACACTGAAGCTTTCTTT. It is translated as CATSARVGGMNTEAFF.